What follows is one TCR beta chain and its context. The data stem from a study of T cell changes during pregnancy in multiple sclerosis. The repertoire was sequenced with immunoSEQ multiplex PCR; TCRdb's copy has only in-frame clones and lacks some. The top ten hold approximately 0.6% of the sample, which has some 29,000 clones, around 90% seen once. The CDR3 contains 14 residues. V was cut by 0 bases and J by 6 bases, with 13 bases left in between. Germline loops: CDR1 SQVTM, CDR2 ANQGSEA. This clonotype was sampled from a female donor in good health, enrolled as a control in a pregnancy study. The rearrangement links TRBV29-1 to TRBJ2-3, with unresolved D. This sample comprised CD4+ T cells from peripheral blood mononuclear cells, obtained in the first trimester of pregnancy. CDR3 nucleotides: TGCAGCGTTGAAGATTGGAGTGGTGGGGATACGCAGTATTTT. Translation: CSVEDWSGGDTQYF.